The clone carrying this T cell receptor beta chain was found a few times. Antigen: not known. Sequenced with the Oncomine TCR Beta short-read assay was DNA taken from cultured CD4+ T cells. MiXCR, run by TCRdb on the PCR reads, gives a single entry per CDR3 protein. The data contain 13,000 or so distinct CDR3 sequences, roughly 41% of them seen just once; the ten biggest clones take up 7% to 9.5%. This sample is part of a study of vaccination and CD4 T cells after COVID-19. Looking at the study overall: Post-vaccination samples were procured at a median of approximately 72 days following dose two (range 14 to 241).

General study findings and limits: The rise in median SARS-CoV-2-reactive clonotypes, from roughly 22 to 38, was not significant.

Treatment defined: approximately nine-day PBMC culture with coronavirus spike peptide pools or control peptides (ViraFEST assay). In the ViraFEST assay, peptide-pool expansion preceded TCR sequencing of expanded clonotypes. The specimen comprised CD4+ T cells from blood, cultured in vitro, sampled after SARS-CoV-2 vaccination. The receptor was derived from a human donor who had recovered from COVID-19.

CDR3 sequence (DNA): TGTGCCAGCAGCTCGGCGGGACAGCTAACGACCCTCCACTTT. Its translation is CASSSAGQLTTLHF. The V gene is TRBV7-2, the J gene TRBJ1-6; 7 bases are shared with TRBD1. V was pared by 4 bases and J by 14 bases, with 11 bases of the junction left unmatched. The CDR3 length is 14 residues. Germline V lookup: CDR1 SGHTA, CDR2 FQGNSA.